This entry describes one TCR beta chain. Its antigen is undetermined. The donors were healthy bone marrow donors. PCR used 60 Vbeta primers and 13 Jbeta primers. Data came from immunoSEQ multiplex PCR; TCRdb stores just in-frame clones and leaves some out. The sample has about 130,000 clones; roughly 79% are singletons. The record originates from a study of cytomegalovirus exposure and HLA in healthy donors. General study findings and limits: A later analysis reported that several of the most significant clusters appeared to be linked to common viral pathogens, among them Epstein-Barr virus. What a later analysis reportedly showed was that an Asian-associated ancestry cluster had fewer N-insertions than the approximately 700-donor mean. Analysis was performed later, and it showed HLA-associated TCR beta chains to be more clonally expanded than equally common others.

V was clipped by 5 bases and J by 4 bases, with 15 bases between them. Germline lookup yields CDR1 SGHVS and CDR2 FQNEAQ. This CDR3 is built from 15 residues. Input material: PBMCs. The chain recombines TRBV7-8 with TRBJ2-4; possibly TRBD2 for D (6 bases). This clonotype was obtained from a male donor in good health and CMV-seronegative. The CDR3 DNA is TGTGCCAGCAGCCCATCGTGGGGGACTAAAAACATTCAGTACTTC. This translates into CASSPSWGTKNIQYF.